This is a list of T cell receptor beta chains from one sample in a study of human T cells and chemical hapten exposure. TCRdb reprocessed the RACE reads with MiXCR, giving one entry per CDR3 protein. The sample consists of under 450,000 distinct CDR3 sequences, 6% to 7% of them appearing once. Sequenced here: whole blood, sampled in connection with sensitization to the hapten diphenylcyclopropenone (DPC). The receptors derive from a woman aged 18 to 35 with alopecia areata. Some clones in this sample may be carry-over from other donors' samples. CDR3s include the opening cysteine and the closing phenylalanine or tryptophan. Each record gives: J gene, clone size, V gene, D gene, CDR3 protein, CDR3 DNA. A D gene is named only where the DNA matches it firmly. Clone size appears in some rows only: once, few, many, or a class for an expanded clone.

j_gene: TRBJ1-5; abundance: -; v_gene: TRBV7-9; d_gene: -; CDR3aa: CASSLRGGVEQPQHF; CDR3nt: TGTGCCAGCAGCTTAAGGGGGGGCGTCGAACAGCCCCAGCATTTT
j_gene: TRBJ2-7; abundance: -; v_gene: TRBV5-1; d_gene: TRBD1; CDR3aa: CASSLTSTGPGEQYF; CDR3nt: TGCGCCAGCAGCCTGACATCGACAGGGCCTGGCGAGCAGTACTTC
j_gene: TRBJ1-4; abundance: few; v_gene: TRBV5-6; d_gene: -; CDR3aa: CASSLQANEKLFF; CDR3nt: TGTGCCAGCAGCTTGCAAGCTAATGAAAAACTGTTTTTT
j_gene: TRBJ2-6; abundance: few; v_gene: TRBV7-2; d_gene: -; CDR3aa: CATRKFIPSGANVLTF; CDR3nt: TGTGCCACCCGAAAGTTTATCCCCTCTGGGGCCAACGTCCTGACTTTC
j_gene: TRBJ2-7; abundance: many; v_gene: TRBV20-1; d_gene: TRBD1; CDR3aa: CSAWTGGYSSYEQYF; CDR3nt: TGCAGTGCCTGGACAGGGGGCTACTCCTCCTACGAGCAGTACTTC
j_gene: TRBJ1-1; abundance: many; v_gene: TRBV3-1; d_gene: -; CDR3aa: CASSQGIPHTEAFF; CDR3nt: TGTGCCAGCAGCCAAGGGATCCCTCACACTGAAGCTTTCTTT
j_gene: TRBJ1-1; abundance: many; v_gene: TRBV7-6; d_gene: TRBD1; CDR3aa: CASSYGQGASTEAFF; CDR3nt: TGTGCCAGCAGTTATGGACAGGGGGCAAGCACTGAAGCTTTCTTT
j_gene: TRBJ1-3; abundance: many; v_gene: TRBV6-5; d_gene: -; CDR3aa: CASSAGISGNTIYF; CDR3nt: TGTGCCAGCAGTGCAGGGATCTCTGGAAACACCATATATTTT
j_gene: TRBJ2-1; abundance: -; v_gene: TRBV6-2/TRBV6-3; d_gene: -; CDR3aa: CASSYSGPSYNEQFF; CDR3nt: TGTGCCAGCAGTTACTCGGGACCAAGCTACAATGAGCAGTTCTTC
j_gene: TRBJ1-1; abundance: many; v_gene: TRBV10-3; d_gene: -; CDR3aa: CAISSITGNTEAFF; CDR3nt: TGTGCCATCTCCTCAATCACAGGGAACACTGAAGCTTTCTTT
j_gene: TRBJ2-3; abundance: few; v_gene: TRBV7-9; d_gene: -; CDR3aa: CASSLQKGLLTDTQYF; CDR3nt: TGTGCCAGCAGCTTACAGAAGGGGTTACTCACAGATACGCAGTATTTT
j_gene: TRBJ1-1; abundance: many; v_gene: TRBV7-2; d_gene: TRBD1; CDR3aa: CASSSRDRETEAFF; CDR3nt: TGTGCCAGCAGCTCCCGGGACAGGGAGACTGAAGCTTTCTTT
j_gene: TRBJ1-4; abundance: many; v_gene: TRBV27; d_gene: TRBD1; CDR3aa: CASSPGQGTEKLFF; CDR3nt: TGTGCCAGCAGTCCTGGACAGGGAACTGAAAAACTGTTTTTT
j_gene: TRBJ1-2; abundance: many; v_gene: TRBV7-2; d_gene: -; CDR3aa: CASSLFTNYGYTF; CDR3nt: TGTGCCAGCAGCTTATTCACGAACTATGGCTACACCTTC
j_gene: TRBJ2-7; abundance: few; v_gene: TRBV25-1; d_gene: TRBD2; CDR3aa: CASTRTGGVHEQYF; CDR3nt: TGTGCCAGCACCCGCACGGGGGGGGTACACGAGCAGTACTTC
j_gene: TRBJ2-5; abundance: few; v_gene: TRBV5-1; d_gene: -; CDR3aa: CASSLGLPQETQYF; CDR3nt: TGCGCCAGCAGCTTAGGACTACCCCAAGAGACCCAGTACTTC
j_gene: TRBJ2-1; abundance: few; v_gene: TRBV13; d_gene: TRBD1; CDR3aa: CASSLGLGTGNEQFF; CDR3nt: TGTGCCAGCAGCTTAGGACTCGGGACAGGGAATGAGCAGTTCTTC
j_gene: TRBJ1-5; abundance: -; v_gene: TRBV28; d_gene: -; CDR3aa: CASSFRGLGNQPQHF; CDR3nt: TGTGCCAGCAGTTTCAGGGGTTTGGGCAATCAGCCCCAGCATTTT
j_gene: TRBJ1-6; abundance: -; v_gene: TRBV12-3/TRBV12-4; d_gene: -; CDR3aa: CASSLSDRSPLHF; CDR3nt: TGTGCCAGCAGTTTATCGGACAGATCACCCCTCCACTTT
j_gene: TRBJ2-1; abundance: many; v_gene: TRBV4-1; d_gene: -; CDR3aa: CASSLWGDNEQFF; CDR3nt: TGCGCCAGCAGCCTGTGGGGAGACAATGAGCAGTTCTTC
j_gene: TRBJ1-1; abundance: -; v_gene: TRBV4-3; d_gene: -; CDR3aa: CASSLNIGAHTEAFF; CDR3nt: TGCGCCAGCAGCCTGAACATCGGGGCCCACACTGAAGCTTTCTTT
j_gene: TRBJ1-1; abundance: few; v_gene: TRBV19; d_gene: -; CDR3aa: CASSQPWQNTEAFF; CDR3nt: TGTGCCAGTAGCCAGCCGTGGCAGAACACTGAAGCTTTCTTT
j_gene: TRBJ2-5; abundance: many; v_gene: TRBV5-1; d_gene: -; CDR3aa: CASSSGVAAQETQYF; CDR3nt: TGCGCCAGCAGCTCCGGTGTAGCGGCTCAAGAGACCCAGTACTTC
j_gene: TRBJ2-3; abundance: -; v_gene: TRBV7-9; d_gene: TRBD1; CDR3aa: CASSSTGEYTQYF; CDR3nt: TGTGCCAGCAGCTCCACAGGGGAATATACGCAGTATTTT
j_gene: TRBJ1-6; abundance: many; v_gene: TRBV12-3/TRBV12-4; d_gene: TRBD1; CDR3aa: CASRGGQTNSPLHF; CDR3nt: TGTGCCAGCAGGGGGGGACAGACGAATTCACCCCTCCACTTT
j_gene: TRBJ1-6; abundance: many; v_gene: TRBV7-6; d_gene: -; CDR3aa: CASSLDSLPNSPLHF; CDR3nt: TGTGCCAGCAGCTTAGACAGCTTACCTAATTCACCCCTCCACTTT
j_gene: TRBJ2-1; abundance: few; v_gene: TRBV20-1; d_gene: TRBD2; CDR3aa: CSTSGGAGDEQFF; CDR3nt: TGCAGCACTAGCGGGGGGGCCGGAGATGAGCAGTTCTTC
j_gene: TRBJ2-7; abundance: -; v_gene: TRBV5-4; d_gene: -; CDR3aa: CASSPQISVPRAEQYF; CDR3nt: TGTGCCAGCAGCCCCCAAATCTCTGTCCCTCGGGCCGAGCAGTACTTC
j_gene: TRBJ1-1; abundance: many; v_gene: TRBV20-1; d_gene: TRBD1; CDR3aa: CSARPGTGDTEAFF; CDR3nt: TGCAGTGCTAGACCTGGGACAGGGGACACTGAAGCTTTCTTT